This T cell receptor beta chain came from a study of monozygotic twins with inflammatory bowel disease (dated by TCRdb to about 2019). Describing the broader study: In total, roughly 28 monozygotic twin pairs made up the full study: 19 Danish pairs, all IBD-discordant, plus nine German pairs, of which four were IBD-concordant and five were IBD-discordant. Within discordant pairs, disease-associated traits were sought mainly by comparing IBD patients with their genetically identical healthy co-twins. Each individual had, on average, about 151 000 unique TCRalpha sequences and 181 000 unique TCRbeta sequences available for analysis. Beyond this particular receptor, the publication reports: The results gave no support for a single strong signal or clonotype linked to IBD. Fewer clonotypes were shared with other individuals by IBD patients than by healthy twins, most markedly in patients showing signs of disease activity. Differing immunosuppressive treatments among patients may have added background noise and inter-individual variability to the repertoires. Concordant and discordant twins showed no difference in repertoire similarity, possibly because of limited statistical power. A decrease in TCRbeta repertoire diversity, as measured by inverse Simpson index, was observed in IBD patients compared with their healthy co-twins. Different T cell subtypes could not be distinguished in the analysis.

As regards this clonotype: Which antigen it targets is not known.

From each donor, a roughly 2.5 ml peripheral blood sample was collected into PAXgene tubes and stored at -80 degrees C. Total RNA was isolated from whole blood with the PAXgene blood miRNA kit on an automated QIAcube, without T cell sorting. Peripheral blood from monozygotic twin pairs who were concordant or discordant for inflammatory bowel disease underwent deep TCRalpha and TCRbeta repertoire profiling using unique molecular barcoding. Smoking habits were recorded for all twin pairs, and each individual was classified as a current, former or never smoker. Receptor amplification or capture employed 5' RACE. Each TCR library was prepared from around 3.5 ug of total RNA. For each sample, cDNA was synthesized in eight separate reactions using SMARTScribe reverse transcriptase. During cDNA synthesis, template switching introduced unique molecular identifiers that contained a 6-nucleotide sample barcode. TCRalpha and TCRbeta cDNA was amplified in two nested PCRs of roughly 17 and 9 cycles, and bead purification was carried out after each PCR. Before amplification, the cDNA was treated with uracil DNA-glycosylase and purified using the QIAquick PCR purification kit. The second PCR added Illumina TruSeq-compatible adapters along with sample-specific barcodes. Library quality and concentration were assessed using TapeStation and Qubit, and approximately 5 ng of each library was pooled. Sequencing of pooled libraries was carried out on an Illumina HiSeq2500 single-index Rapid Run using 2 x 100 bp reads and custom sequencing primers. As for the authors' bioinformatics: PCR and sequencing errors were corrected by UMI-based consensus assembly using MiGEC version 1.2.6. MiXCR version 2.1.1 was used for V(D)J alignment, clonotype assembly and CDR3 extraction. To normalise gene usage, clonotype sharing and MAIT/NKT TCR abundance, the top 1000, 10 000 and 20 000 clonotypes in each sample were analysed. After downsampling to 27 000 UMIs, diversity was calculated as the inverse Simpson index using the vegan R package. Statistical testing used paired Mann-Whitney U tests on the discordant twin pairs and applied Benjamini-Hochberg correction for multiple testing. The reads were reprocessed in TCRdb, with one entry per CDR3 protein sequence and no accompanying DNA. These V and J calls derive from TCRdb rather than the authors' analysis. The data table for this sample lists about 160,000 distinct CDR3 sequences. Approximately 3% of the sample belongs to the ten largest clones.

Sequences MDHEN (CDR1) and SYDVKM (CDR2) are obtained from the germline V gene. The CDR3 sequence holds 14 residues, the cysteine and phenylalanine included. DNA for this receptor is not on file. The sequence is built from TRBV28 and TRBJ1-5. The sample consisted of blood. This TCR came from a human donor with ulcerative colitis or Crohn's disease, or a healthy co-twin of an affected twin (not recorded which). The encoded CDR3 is CASRDSYSNQPQHF.